One and the same sample provided the 9 T cell receptor beta chains below, sequenced in a study of human T cells and chemical hapten exposure. The time point denotes: healthy volunteer bleed at 6 weeks. Total RNA extraction was carried out from unfractionated whole blood. TCRdb passed the RACE reads through MiXCR, listing each CDR3 protein once. The data show fewer than 100,000 distinct CDR3 sequences, around 9.4% seen once. The specimen sequenced was whole blood. The receptor set was obtained from a female donor in good health. Some clones in this sample may be carry-over from other donors' samples.

J is TRBJ1-5 and V is TRBV12-3 or TRBV12-4; D not certain. The CDR3 has 18 residues. Trimming stripped 5 bases from V and 5 bases from J, with 25 bases between. The CDR3 DNA reads as TGTGCCAGCAGTGCCTACCACCAAGGGCCCGGTGGTTATCAGCCCCAGCATTTT. This gives the protein CASSAYHQGPGGYQPQHF.

This clonotype was found a few times. The chain combines TRBV3-1 with TRBJ2-3, with 13 bases lining up with TRBD2. This CDR3 has 19 residues. The V segment lost 0 bases and the J segment 4 bases; nucleotides outside the gene matches: 10. Germline-derived CDR1 and CDR2 are LGHDT and YNNKEL (reference sequence). The DNA for the CDR3 is TGTGCCAGCAGCCAAGATCTCCCGACTAGCGGGGGGTTGGCAGATACGCAGTATTTT. This gives the protein CASSQDLPTSGGLADTQYF.

The rearrangement links TRBV7-9 to TRBJ2-6; TRBD1 matches at 10 bases. Germline-derived CDR1 and CDR2 are SEHNR and FQNEAQ (reference sequence). Losses at the gene ends were 0 bases for V and 4 bases for J; bases not matched to a gene: 12. The CDR3 runs to 20 residues. The chain's CDR3 is CASSLARQGAFQLGANVLTF. In nucleotides, the CDR3 is TGTGCCAGCAGCTTAGCCAGACAGGGGGCTTTTCAGCTCGGGGCCAACGTCCTGACTTTC.

Of note for this clonotype: This may stem from a read error, because a much larger clone lies one nucleotide away. The rearrangement uses TRBV10-3 and TRBJ1-1; 7 bases match TRBD1. The CDR3 loop spans 13 amino acids. CDR1 is ENHRY and CDR2 is SYGVKD in the germline V gene. With 9 bases clipped from V and 4 bases from J, the junction kept 8 bases outside the gene matches. In DNA form, the CDR3 reads TGTGCCATGCCGACAGGGTGTCCCACTGAAGCTTTCTTT. Translated: CAMPTGCPTEAFF.

This clonotype showed up just a few times. CDR3 region: CASSKEEFTGGNTEAFF. The CDR3 DNA reads as TGTGCCAGCAGCAAAGAAGAGTTCACTGGAGGGAACACTGAAGCTTTCTTT. This chain joins TRBV21-1 and TRBJ1-1. TRBV21-1 is described as a pseudogene. The CDR3 runs to 17 residues.

This clonotype has ten or more counts. The rearrangement uses TRBV30 and TRBJ1-5; no reliable D call. The CDR3 has 15 residues. Germline CDR1 is GTSNPN and CDR2 is SVGIG (reference sequence). Trimming removed 0 bases from V and 3 bases from J, with 12 bases in between. CDR3: CAWSVAGAINQPQHF. The CDR3 nucleotides read TGTGCCTGGAGTGTGGCGGGTGCCATCAATCAGCCCCAGCATTTT.

This clonotype has a handful of counts. The V call is TRBV7-8, the J call TRBJ1-4; D unclear. Trimming left V 2 bases short and J 0 bases short, with 13 bases between. This CDR3 has 17 amino acids. Looked up from germline, CDR1 is SGHVS and CDR2 is FQNEAQ. CDR3 amino acids: CASSLNHRTSTNEKLFF. In DNA, the CDR3 is TGTGCCAGCAGCTTAAATCACAGAACCTCAACTAATGAAAAACTGTTTTTT.

This clonotype has at least ten counts. This chain connects TRBV20-1 to TRBJ2-5; TRBD2 agrees at 7 bases. V gave up 4 bases and J gave up 5 bases; unmatched junction bases: 19. CDR1 and CDR2 (germline): DFQATT, SNEGSKA (reference sequence). The length of the CDR3 is 17 residues. CDR3 residues: CSAKSGVTSFFQETQYF. The CDR3 nucleotides read TGCAGTGCTAAAAGCGGGGTAACGAGTTTTTTTCAGGAGACCCAGTACTTC.

This clonotype appeared many times. The chain joins TRBV6-1 to TRBJ2-3; TRBD1 aligns across 10 bases. Losses at the gene ends were 8 bases for V and 4 bases for J; bases not matched to a gene: 3. Germline V gene lookup returns CDR1 MNHNS and CDR2 SASEGT. CDR3 size: 13 residues. Here the CDR3 DNA reads TGTGCCAGCCTCGGGACAGGGGCAGATACGCAGTATTTT. Amino acids: CASLGTGADTQYF.